These 29 T cell receptor beta chains originate from one sample sequenced in a study of vaccination and CD4 T cells after COVID-19. The treatment was: roughly 10-day PBMC culture with coronavirus spike peptide pools or control peptides (ViraFEST assay). Sequenced with the Oncomine TCR Beta short-read assay was DNA taken from cultured CD4+ T cells. TCRdb recomputed calls from the PCR reads with MiXCR, one row per CDR3 protein. The sample consists of under 25,000 distinct CDR3 sequences, approximately 67% of them appearing once. These receptors' antigens are unknown. Sequencing was carried out using CD4+ T cells from blood, cultured in vitro. These TCRs come from a human donor who had recovered from COVID-19.

The rearrangement links TRBV30 to TRBJ1-6; D remains unclear. Germline values: CDR1 GTSNPN, CDR2 SVGIG (reference sequence). Trimming removed 3 bases at V and 10 bases at J, with 13 bases between. The CDR3 has 13 amino acids. DNA of the CDR3: TGTGCCTGGAGGAGGGATCCGGGGTCACCCCTCCACTTT. It translates to CAWRRDPGSPLHF.

This chain uses TRBV2 with TRBJ2-7, with TRBD1 identical over 9 bases. CDR1 SNHLY and CDR2 FYNNEI come from the germline V gene. The junction had 5 bases not matched to a gene; V was cut back by 2 bases and J by 0 bases. CDR3 length: 16 amino acids. In nucleotides, the CDR3 is TGTGCCAGCAGTGAATGGGCGACAGGGGGCTCCTACGAGCAGTACTTC. It codes for CASSEWATGGSYEQYF.

The V call is TRBV6-1, the J call TRBJ1-4; no reliable D call. The CDR3 is 10 amino acids. Deletions cut 8 bases from V and 8 bases from J, with 6 bases between. Germline loops: CDR1 MNHNS, CDR2 SASEGT. Written as DNA, the CDR3 is TGTGCCAGCGAGCGGGAAAAACTGTTTTTT. Protein: CASEREKLFF.

The genes are TRBV27 and TRBJ2-7, with TRBD1 identical over 8 bases. CDR3 size: 16 residues. Per germline, CDR1 MNHEY and CDR2 SMNVEV (reference sequence). After removal of 5 bases from V and 2 bases from J, the junction contained 11 bases not matched to a gene. The CDR3 loop reads CASSLPPGTGTYEQYF. The CDR3 DNA is TGTGCCAGCAGTCTGCCTCCCGGGACAGGTACCTACGAGCAGTACTTC.

V gene TRBV20-1 combines with J gene TRBJ2-3, with D unclear. The CDR3 has 16 amino acids. From germline, CDR1 is DFQATT and CDR2 SNEGSKA (reference sequence). V lost 1 base and J lost 0, with 14 bases in between. For the CDR3, the DNA is TGCAGTGCTAGAGCTCCCCAGCGCCCTAGCACAGATACGCAGTATTTT. It codes for CSARAPQRPSTDTQYF.

The chain joins TRBV6-1 to TRBJ1-1; D might be TRBD1 (6 bases). The CDR3 is made up of 15 amino acids. The germline V gene encodes CDR1 MNHNS and CDR2 SASEGT. V was cut by 4 bases and J by 5 bases, with 17 bases left in between. In nucleotides, the CDR3 is TGTGCCAGCAGTGCTAGGGGCCCCCAGGGGACTGAAGCTTTCTTT. This codes for CASSARGPQGTEAFF.

The rearrangement links TRBV10-3 to TRBJ1-5; 10 bases map to TRBD1. With 4 bases clipped from V and 7 bases from J, the junction kept 1 base outside the gene matches. There are 13 residues in the CDR3. Germline-derived CDR1 and CDR2 are ENHRY and SYGVKD. The CDR3 sequence is CAISGTGGQPQHF. The CDR3 bases are TGTGCCATCAGTGGGACAGGGGGGCAGCCCCAGCATTTT.

This sequence joins TRBV19 and TRBJ2-2; TRBD2 agrees at 10 bases. CDR1 is LNHDA, CDR2 SQIVND, per germline (reference sequence). CDR3 length: 16 residues. The junction had 7 bases not matched to a gene; V was cut back by 6 bases and J by 3 bases. The CDR3 DNA is TGTGCCAGTAGCCCTCGCCTAGCGGGAGACACCGGGGAGCTGTTTTTT. Translated: CASSPRLAGDTGELFF.

This clonotype appeared a few times. The chain links TRBV15 to TRBJ1-5; D is perhaps TRBD1 (5 bases). The germline V and J ends were trimmed by 9 bases and 5 bases, with 17 bases remaining between them. Germline V CDR1 and CDR2: LNHNV, YYDKDF (reference sequence). The CDR3 sequence is 14 residues long. CDR3 DNA sequence: TGTGCCACAGGGACCGGGGCCCGGTATCAGCCCCAGCATTTT. Encoded protein: CATGTGARYQPQHF.

Of note for this clonotype: The junction differs from germline at one of its ends, possibly a read error. Here the CDR3 DNA reads TGCAGTGCTTCCAACATGGGGGGGGCTGGGGCGCCCTTC. Protein product: CSASNMGGAGAPF. The chain uses TRBV20-1 and TRBJ2-7; D might be TRBD2 (7 bases). CDR3 length: 13 amino acids. CDR1 is DFQATT, CDR2 SNEGSKA, per germline (reference sequence).

This sequence joins TRBV28 and TRBJ1-5, with 8 bases identical to TRBD1. V was pared by 3 bases and J by 2 bases, with 3 bases of the junction left unmatched. The CDR3 extends over 15 amino acids. Germline V gives CDR1 MDHEN, CDR2 SYDVKM. The CDR3 nucleotides read TGTGCCAGCAGTTTCTCAGGGGGCGGCAATCAGCCCCAGCATTTT. Its translation: CASSFSGGGNQPQHF.

The gene calls are TRBV7-9 and TRBJ2-3; 13 bases are shared with TRBD2. Germline assignment: CDR1 SEHNR and CDR2 FQNEAQ (reference sequence). This CDR3 comprises 17 residues. The V segment lost 6 bases and the J segment 4 bases; nucleotides outside the gene matches: 10. The CDR3: CASRSATSGRAPDTQYF. CDR3 DNA: TGTGCCAGCAGAAGCGCCACTAGCGGGAGGGCCCCAGATACGCAGTATTTT.

V gene TRBV20-1 combines with J gene TRBJ1-5; TRBD1 is a possible D gene (5 bases). The germline gives CDR1 DFQATT, CDR2 SNEGSKA (reference sequence). The CDR3 contains 13 residues. V was shortened by 6 bases and J by 4 bases, with 13 bases between the two germline ends. In DNA form, the CDR3 reads TGCAGTGCACCCGGGGGGGGGAATCAGCCCCAGCATTTT. It encodes CSAPGGGNQPQHF.

The V gene is TRBV6-2 or TRBV6-3, the J gene TRBJ1-5; TRBD1 agrees at 8 bases. Germline V CDR1 and CDR2: MNHEY, SVGEGT. This CDR3 comprises 15 residues. The V gene end was trimmed by 6 bases and the J gene end by 0 bases; junction bases not matched to a gene: 4. The CDR3 loop is CASSPGGPSNQPQHF. The CDR3 DNA reads TGTGCCAGCAGCCCAGGGGGCCCTAGCAATCAGCCCCAGCATTTT.

This clonotype was counted once. The rearrangement joins TRBV4-3 to TRBJ1-3; a possible D gene is TRBD1 (6 bases). V lost 0 bases, J lost 4 bases, and 10 bases lay in between. The CDR3 runs 15 residues. The germline gives CDR1 LGHNA, CDR2 YSLEER. CDR3 DNA: TGCGCCAGCAGCCAAGATCCCACAGGGGGAAACACCATATATTTT. As protein: CASSQDPTGGNTIYF.

CDR3 region: CASSLTTGVSPLHF. The CDR3 region has the DNA TGTGCCAGCAGCTTGACCACAGGGGTTTCACCCCTCCACTTT. The chain employs TRBV7-9 and TRBJ1-6; TRBD1 aligns across 7 bases. Trimming cost V 3 bases and J 9 bases; bases outside gene matches: 5. The CDR3 consists of 14 residues. CDR1 SEHNR and CDR2 FQNEAQ come from the germline V gene (reference sequence).

The chain joins TRBV27 to TRBJ2-2, with 11 nucleotides matching TRBD2. Trimming at V came to 6 bases and at J to 5 bases, leaving 2 bases not matched to a gene. The CDR3 has 14 amino acids. Germline CDR1 is MNHEY and CDR2 is SMNVEV (reference sequence). CDR3 bases: TGTGCCAGCAGCCGACTAGCGGGAACCGGGGAGCTGTTTTTT. Translating it yields CASSRLAGTGELFF.

The CDR3 coding sequence is TGCGCCAGCAGCTTGGCCGGGACTAGCGGGAGAGGTTTCTACGAGCAGTACTTC. Translated, it gives CASSLAGTSGRGFYEQYF. J is TRBJ2-7 and V is TRBV5-1; 14 positions agree with TRBD2. The germline CDR1 and CDR2 sequences are SGHRS and YFSETQ. V dropped 0 bases and J dropped 3; count of bases not matched to a gene: 8. The CDR3 runs 18 residues.

The chain uses TRBV7-9 and TRBJ2-7, with 8 nucleotides matching TRBD2. Trimming took 4 bases from V and 4 from J; bases not matched to a gene: 12. From germline, CDR1 is SEHNR and CDR2 FQNEAQ (reference sequence). The CDR3 extends over 16 amino acids. The CDR3 bases are TGTGCCAGCAGCTCGACTAGCGCCGGAATGGGGTACGAGCAGTACTTC. It specifies CASSSTSAGMGYEQYF.

The rearrangement links TRBV11-3 to TRBJ1-1; no definite D call. V gave up 1 base and J gave up 7 bases, with 10 bases separating them. The CDR3 sequence is 13 residues long. Germline lookup yields CDR1 SGHNT and CDR2 YENEEA. The CDR3 DNA is TGTGCCAGCAGCTTAGCCCCGGGCGGTGAAGCTTTCTTT. This gives the protein CASSLAPGGEAFF.

V gene TRBV7-2 combines with J gene TRBJ2-3; TRBD2 aligns across 9 bases. V dropped 5 bases and J dropped 3; count of bases not matched to a gene: 6. Germline lookup yields CDR1 SGHTA and CDR2 FQGNSA. The CDR3 loop spans 15 amino acids. CDR3 coding DNA: TGTGCCAGCAGCCCGCTAGCGGGAACAACAGATACGCAGTATTTT. Encoded protein: CASSPLAGTTDTQYF.

In this sample, this clonotype turned up once. This chain joins TRBV12-3 or TRBV12-4 and TRBJ1-5; tentative D call: TRBD1 (5 bases). The V gene lost 2 bases and the J gene lost 0 bases, with 11 bases spanning the gap. This CDR3 spans 16 amino acids. Here the CDR3 reads CASSLKGFDSNQPQHF. For the CDR3, the DNA is TGTGCCAGCAGTTTAAAGGGGTTTGATAGCAATCAGCCCCAGCATTTT.

The chain joins TRBV20-1 to TRBJ2-3; 7 bases are a match to TRBD2. Germline V gives CDR1 DFQATT, CDR2 SNEGSKA (reference sequence). V lost 1 base to trimming and J lost 8 bases; unmatched junction nucleotides: 12. The CDR3 contains 15 residues. The CDR3 bases are TGCAGTGCTAGAGGAGGTCTAGCGGACGCTTTTACGCAGTATTTT. Protein: CSARGGLADAFTQYF.

The rearrangement joins TRBV6-1 to TRBJ1-2; 10 nucleotides align to TRBD1. This CDR3 contains 18 residues. V shed 10 bases, J shed 1 base, and the junction held 18 bases outside the gene matches. Germline assignment: CDR1 MNHNS and CDR2 SASEGT. The CDR3 loop is CATLSPGTGVIHNYGYTF. CDR3 nucleotides: TGTGCCACACTATCTCCCGGGACAGGGGTCATACATAACTATGGCTACACCTTC.

This chain links TRBV21-1 with TRBJ2-1. TRBV21-1 is deemed a pseudogene. The CDR3 consists of 12 residues. The CDR3 reads CASSNSYNEQFF. The DNA for the CDR3 is TGTGCCAGCAGCAACTCATACAATGAGCAGTTCTTC.

This chain joins TRBV19 and TRBJ1-5, with D perhaps TRBD1 (6 bases). V lost 0 bases, J lost 2 bases, and 14 bases lay in between. Germline assignment: CDR1 LNHDA and CDR2 SQIVND (reference sequence). This CDR3 is built from 17 residues. This CDR3 is CASSIDFRGARNQPQHF. The CDR3 region has the DNA TGTGCCAGTAGTATAGATTTCAGGGGAGCGCGCAATCAGCCCCAGCATTTT. Full variable domain (outside the CDR3, taken from reference TRBV19 and TRBJ1-5): DGGITQSPKYLFRKEGQNVTLSCEQNLNHDAMYWYRQDPGQGLRLIYYSQIVNDFQKGDIAEGYSVSREKKESFPLTVTSAQKNPTAFYLCASSIDFRGARNQPQHFGDGTRLSIL.

In this sample, this clonotype turned up a few times. The chain links TRBV7-6 to TRBJ1-5, with D possibly TRBD1 on 5 matching bases. The CDR3 covers 15 residues. The germline CDR1 and CDR2 sequences are SGHVS and FNYEAQ. V shed 4 bases and J shed 3 bases, with 13 bases lying between them. CDR3 DNA: TGTGCCAGCAGCTCCACAGGCTCCCTCAATCAGCCCCAGCATTTT. This sequence encodes CASSSTGSLNQPQHF.

The chain links TRBV27 to TRBJ1-5; D is perhaps TRBD1 (5 bases). Germline lookup yields CDR1 MNHEY and CDR2 SMNVEV (reference sequence). The CDR3 covers 12 residues. The V and J ends lost 5 bases and 7 bases respectively, with 9 bases between them. The CDR3 loop is CASSPKGQPQHF. The DNA of the CDR3 is TGTGCCAGCAGTCCGAAGGGGCAGCCCCAGCATTTT.

This clonotype was recorded once. The gene calls are TRBV6-7 and TRBJ1-6, with unresolved D. TRBV6-7 is an ORF, and what it does is uncertain. Trimming pared 9 bases from V and 10 bases from J, leaving 7 bases between. The CDR3 loop spans 10 amino acids. The CDR3 DNA follows: TGTGCCAGTCCGGTCTCACCCCTCCACTTT. This translates into CASPVSPLHF.